This T cell receptor (beta chain) was identified in a study of blood T cell repertoires in COVID-19. Looking at the study overall: From T cells, B-cell-depleted T cells, or PBMCs came the material, which was cDNA or gDNA.

V was clipped by 4 bases and J by 4 bases, with 10 bases between them. From germline, CDR1 is SGHDN and CDR2 FVKESK. The CDR3 totals 14 residues. Source study methods: Reference gene primer amplification in the assay estimated nucleated cell counts. TCRdb's copy holds only in-frame clones and misses some; the assay was immunoSEQ multiplex PCR. V, J and clone size reflect that table, while D and trimming were determined from the DNA. This repertoire shows 15,000 to 20,000 clones, 82% found once; its top ten account for 6.1%. In its sample, this clone was seen a few times. The rearrangement uses TRBV14 and TRBJ2-2; D gene uncertain. The sample taken for sequencing was peripheral blood. The receptor comes from a human donor in a cohort sampled during active COVID-19. CDR3: CASSPQPGTGELFF. The CDR3 DNA follows: TGTGCCAGCAGCCCCCAGCCGGGCACCGGGGAGCTGTTTTTT.